Shown below are 30 T cell receptor beta chains from a single sample sequenced in a study of PD-L1 blockade in urothelial cancer. Measured with immunoSEQ multiplex PCR; TCRdb has only the in-frame clones, and not every one. The sample comprises about 69,000 clones, approximately 91% of which are singletons, and roughly 3.3% rests with the top ten. The sequencing used PBMCs, collected around atezolizumab (anti-PD-L1) treatment. These TCRs come from a man in his 60s with urothelial cancer.

J is TRBJ2-1 and V is TRBV6-1, with D perhaps matching TRBD2 (6 bases). The germline V gene encodes CDR1 MNHNS and CDR2 SASEGT. V lost 3 bases to trimming and J lost 1 base, with 13 bases between them. The CDR3 totals 16 residues. CDR3 in DNA: TGTGCCAGCAGTGACACACTAGCTGAGTCCTACAATGAGCAGTTCTTC. Encoded protein: CASSDTLAESYNEQFF.

This chain connects TRBV28 to TRBJ1-2, with TRBD1 matching 12 bases. This CDR3 region has 15 residues. Looked up from germline, CDR1 is MDHEN and CDR2 is SYDVKM. Losses at the gene ends were 5 bases for V and 8 bases for J; bases not matched to a gene: 9. The DNA of the CDR3 is TGTGCCAGCAGTCCCGAGGGACAGGGGGCGTGGGGCTACACCTTC. It codes for CASSPEGQGAWGYTF.

The chain has TRBV6-5 and TRBJ2-2, with 9 nucleotides matching TRBD1. The CDR3 covers 16 residues. CDR1 is MNHEY and CDR2 is SVGAGI in the germline V gene. With 2 bases clipped from V and 3 bases from J, the junction kept 4 bases outside the gene matches. The CDR3 spells CASSYGQGIYTGELFF. In nucleotides, the CDR3 is TGTGCCAGCAGTTACGGACAGGGGATTTACACCGGGGAGCTGTTTTTT.

The chain links TRBV7-9 to TRBJ1-1, with TRBD1 matching over 8 bases. The J segment lost 3 bases and the V segment lost 5 bases, leaving 8 bases of the junction unmatched. This CDR3 region has 15 residues. Germline CDR1 is SEHNR and CDR2 is FQNEAQ (reference sequence). In DNA, the CDR3 is TGTGCCAGCAGCCCTGGACAGGGCCTCGACACTGAAGCTTTCTTT. It is translated as CASSPGQGLDTEAFF.

The chain links TRBV28 to TRBJ2-3, with 9 positions matching TRBD2. Per the germline V gene, CDR1 is MDHEN and CDR2 is SYDVKM. Trimming cost V 4 bases and J 0 bases; bases outside gene matches: 5. The CDR3 is 16 amino acids. The CDR3, as DNA: TGTGCCAGCAGTTCGGGGACTAGCTCAAGCACAGATACGCAGTATTTT. It specifies CASSSGTSSSTDTQYF.

This clone came up a few times. V gene TRBV13 combines with J gene TRBJ2-7; the match to TRBD1 covers 9 bases. This CDR3 is built from 13 residues. The trim removed 5 bases at V and 3 bases at J, leaving 2 bases unmatched. Germline-derived CDR1 and CDR2 are PRHDT and FYEKMQ (reference sequence). The CDR3 is CASSRDRDYEQYF. CDR3 DNA sequence: TGTGCCAGCAGCCGGGACAGGGACTACGAGCAGTACTTC.

This sequence joins TRBV5-6 and TRBJ2-7, with 8 bases aligning to TRBD1. There are 15 residues in the CDR3. J lost 1 base, V lost 4 bases, and 7 bases had no gene match. Germline V gene lookup returns CDR1 SGHDT and CDR2 YYEEEE. CDR3 region: CASSPTGQGSYEQYF. CDR3 nucleotide sequence: TGTGCCAGCAGCCCCACCGGACAGGGATCCTACGAGCAGTACTTC.

The chain couples TRBV4-2 to TRBJ1-2; 10 bases map to TRBD1. Per the germline V gene, CDR1 is LGHNA and CDR2 is YNFKEQ. This CDR3 comprises 15 residues. V shed 1 base and J 8 bases; nucleotides not matched to a gene: 7. The CDR3 reads CASSQGRDRGRGYTF. The CDR3 DNA reads as TGTGCCAGCAGCCAAGGCCGGGACAGGGGACGGGGCTACACCTTC.

V and J are TRBV7-2 and TRBJ1-2; TRBD1 aligns across 7 bases. Trimming at V came to 4 bases and at J to 3 bases, leaving 8 bases not matched to a gene. This CDR3 comprises 15 residues. Germline-derived CDR1 and CDR2 are SGHTA and FQGNSA. The chain's CDR3 is CASSSRGDLYYGYTF. DNA of the CDR3: TGTGCCAGCAGCTCCAGGGGGGATTTATACTATGGCTACACCTTC.

This rearrangement joins TRBV15 to TRBJ2-5; 11 positions match TRBD2. Germline V lookup: CDR1 LNHNV, CDR2 YYDKDF (reference sequence). Trimming at V came to 4 bases and at J to 2 bases, leaving 15 bases not matched to a gene. The CDR3 spans 19 residues. The CDR3 loop is CATSTAILGTSGFQETQYF. The DNA for the CDR3 is TGTGCCACCAGCACCGCGATCCTCGGGACTAGCGGATTTCAAGAGACCCAGTACTTC.

V and J are TRBV16 and TRBJ2-6, with TRBD1 matching over 9 bases. Germline V CDR1 and CDR2: KGHSY, FQNENV. V was pared by 6 bases and J by 0 bases, with 9 bases of the junction left unmatched. CDR3 length: 18 residues. The CDR3 is CASSPPGTGLSGANVLTF. In DNA, the CDR3 is TGTGCCAGCAGTCCACCCGGGACAGGGCTCTCTGGGGCCAACGTCCTGACTTTC.

The chain links TRBV4-3 to TRBJ2-3; unclear D gene. V was trimmed by 1 base and J by 0 bases, leaving 2 bases between them. This CDR3 spans 13 amino acids. Germline CDR1 and CDR2: LGHNA and YSLEER. CDR3 in DNA: TGCGCCAGCAGCCAAGTAAGCACAGATACGCAGTATTTT. As protein: CASSQVSTDTQYF.

This clone was recorded only once. This chain links TRBV19 with TRBJ1-2; a possible D gene is TRBD1 (5 bases). Germline lookup yields CDR1 LNHDA and CDR2 SQIVND (reference sequence). V shed 8 bases and J shed 4 bases, with 11 bases lying between them. The CDR3 is 12 residues long. The CDR3 here is CASSRTSYGYTF. CDR3 bases: TGTGCCAGTTCTCGGACATCCTATGGCTACACCTTC. The full variable domain, with the rest looked up from reference TRBV19 and TRBJ1-2, is DGGITQSPKYLFRKEGQNVTLSCEQNLNHDAMYWYRQDPGQGLRLIYYSQIVNDFQKGDIAEGYSVSREKKESFPLTVTSAQKNPTAFYLCASSRTSYGYTFGSGTRLTVV.

V and J are TRBV7-2 and TRBJ2-2; tentative D call: TRBD2 (5 bases). The CDR3 spans 14 residues. Trimming shortened V by 3 bases and J by 4 bases, and 9 bases separated the two germline ends. CDR1 is SGHTA and CDR2 is FQGNSA in the germline V gene. The CDR3 here is CASSFAGTTGELFF. In nucleotides, the CDR3 is TGTGCCAGCAGCTTCGCGGGTACCACCGGGGAGCTGTTTTTT.

V gene TRBV18 combines with J gene TRBJ2-1; 10 bases align to TRBD1. CDR1 is KGHSH and CDR2 is LQKENI in the germline V gene. The ends lost 5 bases at V and 4 bases at J; junction bases unmatched: 11. This CDR3 is 17 amino acids long. CDR3 nucleotide sequence: TGTGCCAGCTCAGAGTCGACAGGGGGCTCCCTTTACAATGAGCAGTTCTTC. Protein sequence: CASSESTGGSLYNEQFF.

This chain uses TRBV2 with TRBJ2-1; perhaps TRBD1 as D (6 bases). CDR1 is SNHLY and CDR2 is FYNNEI in the germline V gene. Trimming stripped 8 bases from V and 4 bases from J, with 12 bases between. The CDR3 extends over 13 amino acids. The CDR3 nucleotides read TGTGCCAGCGAAGGTCAGGGGTACAATGAGCAGTTCTTC. Translating it yields CASEGQGYNEQFF.

The rearrangement uses TRBV19 and TRBJ2-1; 9 nucleotides match TRBD2. After removal of 3 bases from V and 6 bases from J, the junction contained 6 bases not matched to a gene. Germline V gene sequence: CDR1 LNHDA, CDR2 SQIVND (reference sequence). The CDR3 has 15 residues. CDR3 loop: CASSIAGGPINEQFF. Here the CDR3 DNA reads TGTGCCAGTAGTATTGCGGGGGGGCCGATCAATGAGCAGTTCTTC.

The gene calls are TRBV6-1 and TRBJ2-7; D may be TRBD2 (7 bases). Germline-derived CDR1 and CDR2 are MNHNS and SASEGT. This CDR3 region has 15 residues. V was clipped by 0 bases and J by 2 bases, with 11 bases between them. The CDR3 bases are TGTGCCAGCAGTGAAGCGGGGAGGGGGACCTACGAGCAGTACTTC. Protein product: CASSEAGRGTYEQYF.

This sequence joins TRBV7-9 and TRBJ1-5; 11 nucleotides line up with TRBD1. Germline CDR1 is SEHNR and CDR2 is FQNEAQ (reference sequence). Germline trimming cut 5 bases from V and 2 bases from J; bases unmatched to any gene: 14. This CDR3 has 19 residues. CDR3 coding DNA: TGTGCCAGCAGCCTCTGGACAGGGGGCGCGGCTGGTGGCAATCAGCCCCAGCATTTT. Amino acid sequence: CASSLWTGGAAGGNQPQHF.

The genes are TRBV5-1 and TRBJ2-7, with D perhaps matching TRBD2 (5 bases). V gave up 3 bases and J gave up 5 bases, with 15 bases separating them. The CDR3 totals 14 residues. Germline assignment: CDR1 SGHRS and CDR2 YFSETQ. The CDR3 DNA reads as TGCGCCAGCAGCTCTACCGCGGGTGTTAACGAGCAGTACTTC. This gives the protein CASSSTAGVNEQYF.

The chain carries TRBV27 and TRBJ2-3; 10 nucleotides match TRBD1. This CDR3 is 11 amino acids long. The germline V gene encodes CDR1 MNHEY and CDR2 SMNVEV (reference sequence). V lost 4 bases to trimming and J lost 14 bases; unmatched junction nucleotides: 3. CDR3 sequence: CASSSGQGPYF. CDR3 nucleotide sequence: TGTGCCAGCAGTTCGGGACAGGGGCCGTATTTT.

The chain couples TRBV5-5 to TRBJ1-3; the D gene is possibly TRBD1 (6 bases). Between the trimmed V and J ends, which lost 0 bases and 2 bases, there was a span of 9 bases. CDR1 is SGHKS, CDR2 YYEKEE, per germline (reference sequence). This CDR3 comprises 15 residues. The CDR3 here is CASSLVWGPGNTIYF. The CDR3 region has the DNA TGTGCCAGCAGCTTGGTGTGGGGGCCTGGAAACACCATATATTTT.

This chain uses TRBV9 with TRBJ2-3; D is perhaps TRBD1 (6 bases). Trimming pared 0 bases from V and 7 bases from J, leaving 18 bases between. The CDR3 has 16 residues. The germline V gene has CDR1 SGDLS and CDR2 YYNGEE. The CDR3 region has the DNA TGTGCCAGCAGCGTAGAAGGGGGATCTATCTTGTATACGCAGTATTTT. Translating it yields CASSVEGGSILYTQYF.

The chain couples TRBV5-1 to TRBJ2-3, with TRBD2 as a possible D gene (5 bases). V gave up 0 bases and J gave up 0 bases, with 14 bases separating them. The CDR3 runs 17 residues. Germline values: CDR1 SGHRS, CDR2 YFSETQ. The CDR3 reads CASSLAREILSTDTQYF. Written as DNA, the CDR3 is TGCGCCAGCAGCTTGGCCCGGGAAATATTAAGCACAGATACGCAGTATTTT.

V gene TRBV7-2 combines with J gene TRBJ1-1; TRBD1 might be the D (6 bases). Germline assignment: CDR1 SGHTA and CDR2 FQGNSA. The CDR3 consists of 14 residues. The V gene lost 5 bases and the J gene lost 4 bases, with 14 bases spanning the gap. The CDR3 reads CASSRNTGSTEAFF. The CDR3 nucleotides read TGTGCCAGCAGCCGTAATACAGGGAGCACTGAAGCTTTCTTT.

This rearrangement joins TRBV18 to TRBJ2-1; the match to TRBD1 covers 9 bases. The CDR3 totals 19 residues. Germline V lookup: CDR1 KGHSH, CDR2 LQKENI. V shed 2 bases and J 5 bases; nucleotides not matched to a gene: 16. The CDR3 here is CASSPTLYKGQGRHNEQFF. CDR3 sequence (DNA): TGTGCCAGCTCACCAACGCTTTATAAGGGACAGGGACGTCACAATGAGCAGTTCTTC.

The V gene is TRBV18, the J gene TRBJ1-1; D unclear. The germline V gene has CDR1 KGHSH and CDR2 LQKENI. The CDR3 covers 15 residues. Trimming left V 1 base short and J 0 bases short, with 9 bases between. For the CDR3, the DNA is TGTGCCAGCTCACCACGCCAGGCCCTGAACACTGAAGCTTTCTTT. It specifies CASSPRQALNTEAFF.

V usage is TRBV6-5 and J usage is TRBJ1-5, with D possibly matching TRBD1 (5 bases). V lost 6 bases and J lost 0, with 12 bases in between. There are 15 residues in the CDR3. Germline-derived CDR1 and CDR2 are MNHEY and SVGAGI. The CDR3 nucleotides are TGTGCCAGCAGGGTCGACAGATTTAGCAATCAGCCCCAGCATTTT. This translates into CASRVDRFSNQPQHF.

The rearrangement uses TRBV5-6 and TRBJ2-7; TRBD1 agrees at 7 bases. The CDR3 contains 15 residues. The V and J ends lost 4 bases and 6 bases, in that order; junction bases with no gene match: 13. Germline V gives CDR1 SGHDT, CDR2 YYEEEE. DNA of the CDR3: TGTGCCAGCAGCCCAATGGACAGGCTGAGGGTCGAGCAGTACTTC. Translated: CASSPMDRLRVEQYF.

This chain links TRBV6-5 with TRBJ2-5; 12 nucleotides line up with TRBD2. The CDR3 is 15 residues long. With 5 bases clipped from V and 1 base from J, the junction kept 2 bases outside the gene matches. CDR1 and CDR2 from the germline V gene are MNHEY and SVGAGI. CDR3 sequence: CASSLAGGFQETQYF. The CDR3 DNA reads as TGTGCCAGCAGTCTAGCGGGGGGGTTCCAAGAGACCCAGTACTTC.